Shown below are 26 T cell receptor beta chains from a single sample sequenced in a study of T cells in Graves' hyperthyroidism and ophthalmopathy (dated by TCRdb to about 2019). The library came from multiplex PCR. Sequencing was performed on an Illumina HiSeq 2000. The TCR beta CDR3 regions were amplified from RNA transcripts. The first round of RT-PCR for the TCR CDR3 was performed with the HTBI primer set and the Qiagen OneStep RT-PCR kit. TCRdb reran the public reads through fastp at Q25 and MiXCR, keeping productive beta chains. For every CDR3 protein sequence, its rows merge into one entry that carries the most common genes and DNA. The table for this sample lists around 56,000 distinct CDR3 sequences; approximately 50% of them were counted only once. 12% of the sample lies in the top ten. The specimen sequenced was blood. These receptors were obtained from a woman aged 25-40 years with Graves' ophthalmopathy.

This clonotype appeared many times. The chain has TRBV11-2 and TRBJ2-3, with TRBD2 matching 9 bases. V lost 1 base to trimming and J lost 2 bases; unmatched junction nucleotides: 1. Germline V gene data show CDR1 as SGHAT and CDR2 as FQNNGV. The CDR3 loop spans 15 amino acids. CDR3 region: CASSLVGLATDTQYF. The CDR3 DNA reads as TGTGCCAGCAGCTTAGTGGGACTAGCCACAGATACGCAGTATTTT.

Ten or more counts support this clonotype. The chain employs TRBV5-5 and TRBJ1-1; D remains unclear. CDR3 length: 16 residues. CDR1 SGHKS and CDR2 YYEKEE come from the germline V gene (reference sequence). V lost 0 bases, J lost 0 bases, and 12 bases lay in between. CDR3 loop: CASSLEQQRVNTEAFF. Written as DNA, the CDR3 is TGTGCCAGCAGCTTGGAACAACAAAGGGTGAACACTGAAGCTTTCTTT.

This clonotype occurred many times. The V and J genes are TRBV25-1 and TRBJ1-2; 7 bases fit TRBD1. Germline lookup yields CDR1 MGHDK and CDR2 SYGVNS. CDR3 length: 13 amino acids. The ends lost 6 bases at V and 3 bases at J; junction bases unmatched: 4. The CDR3 spells CASRNQGDYGYTF. CDR3 in DNA: TGTGCCAGCAGAAACCAGGGGGACTATGGCTACACCTTC.

Comment on this clonotype: With a much larger clone just one base away, this may be a read error. The chain is built from TRBV28 and TRBJ1-5; 9 bases agree with TRBD1. J lost 7 bases, V lost 5 bases, and 6 bases had no gene match. CDR1 is MDHEN, CDR2 SYDVKM, per germline. The CDR3 contains 14 residues. CDR3 bases: TGTGCCAGCAGTCCTACAGGGGGCCAGCAGCCCCAGCATTTT. It specifies CASSPTGGQQPQHF.

Many counts were recorded for this clonotype. The rearrangement links TRBV5-5 to TRBJ1-1, with D possibly being TRBD1 (5 bases). This CDR3 is built from 13 residues. The germline gives CDR1 SGHKS, CDR2 YYEKEE (reference sequence). Trimming pared 7 bases from V and 1 base from J, leaving 11 bases between. The CDR3 region is CASSGTSNTEAFF. Here the CDR3 DNA reads TGTGCCAGCTCGGGGACCTCGAACACTGAAGCTTTCTTT.

The chain uses TRBV2 and TRBJ1-2; D call uncertain. The V gene lost 4 bases and the J gene lost 3 bases, with 18 bases spanning the gap. The V gene's germline CDR1 is SNHLY and CDR2 FYNNEI. The CDR3 sequence is 16 residues long. The DNA of the CDR3 is TGTGCCAGCAGTGCCCTAGGACTAGCGGGAGACTATGGCTACACCTTC. Translated: CASSALGLAGDYGYTF.

Only a few counts were recorded for this clonotype. This chain links TRBV28 with TRBJ1-2; 11 nucleotides align to TRBD1. The junction had 4 bases not matched to a gene; V was cut back by 2 bases and J by 8 bases. CDR3 length equals 14 residues. CDR1 and CDR2 (germline): MDHEN, SYDVKM. The CDR3 reads CASSLRGQGEGYTF. DNA of the CDR3: TGTGCCAGCAGTTTAAGGGGACAGGGGGAGGGCTACACCTTC.

The V call is TRBV7-9, the J call TRBJ2-4; D possibly corresponds to TRBD2 (5 bases). The CDR3 runs 12 residues. The V end lost 3 bases, the J end lost 9 bases, and 9 bases lay between the germline ends. CDR1 SEHNR and CDR2 FQNEAQ come from the germline V gene (reference sequence). CDR3 in DNA: TGTGCCAGCAGCTTGGCCGAGGGCATTCAGTACTTC. Protein product: CASSLAEGIQYF.

The chain employs TRBV20-1 and TRBJ1-2; weak D call: TRBD1 (5 bases). The germline V gene encodes CDR1 DFQATT and CDR2 SNEGSKA (reference sequence). This CDR3 has 11 residues. Trimming pared 5 bases from V and 8 bases from J, leaving 12 bases between. CDR3 DNA: TGCAGTGCTGATGGGGCTAGCGGCTACACCTTC. Protein product: CSADGASGYTF.

This clonotype was counted ten times or more. V is TRBV6-6 and J is TRBJ2-1; 9 positions agree with TRBD2. V gave up 4 bases and J gave up 4 bases; unmatched junction bases: 2. CDR1 and CDR2 (germline): MNHNY, SVGAGI (reference sequence). The CDR3 runs to 14 residues. CDR3 residues: CASSLAGEYNEQFF. In nucleotides, the CDR3 is TGTGCCAGCAGTTTAGCGGGAGAGTACAATGAGCAGTTCTTC.

V usage is TRBV20-1 and J usage is TRBJ1-1; the D gene is possibly TRBD1 (6 bases). V lost 4 bases to trimming and J lost 6 bases, with 12 bases between them. CDR1 DFQATT and CDR2 SNEGSKA come from the germline V gene (reference sequence). The CDR3 runs 12 residues. CDR3 nucleotides: TGCAGTGCTATACAGGGAGTCGCTGAAGCTTTCTTT. Residues: CSAIQGVAEAFF.

The chain has TRBV7-3 and TRBJ2-7, with D perhaps TRBD1 or TRBD2 (5 bases each). This CDR3 is built from 13 residues. Germline V gives CDR1 SGHTA, CDR2 FQGTGA. Trimming took off 8 bases at V and 3 bases at J, with 14 bases between the two ends. Written as DNA, the CDR3 is TGTGCCAGCGCCCGGGACCGCCTCTACGAGCAGTACTTC. Its protein is CASARDRLYEQYF.

This chain links TRBV18 with TRBJ2-5, with D possibly being TRBD1 or TRBD2 (5 bases each). The CDR3 spans 13 residues. The germline CDR1 and CDR2 sequences are KGHSH and LQKENI. V was clipped by 6 bases and J by 5 bases, with 13 bases between them. Written as DNA, the CDR3 is TGTGCCAGCTCCCCCGGGGCCGGGGAGACCCAGTACTTC. Its protein is CASSPGAGETQYF.

The V and J genes are TRBV3-1 and TRBJ2-7, with D possibly being TRBD1 (6 bases). With 7 bases removed from V and 8 bases from J, the gap between germline ends came to 24 bases. This CDR3 contains 15 residues. The germline CDR1 and CDR2 sequences are LGHDT and YNNKEL (reference sequence). DNA of the CDR3: TGTGCCAGCAAAGGGGTTGGGGAGACAGGCCCCAAGCAGTACTTC. Its protein is CASKGVGETGPKQYF.

This clonotype was detected only a few times. This sequence joins TRBV7-9 and TRBJ2-3; a possible D gene is TRBD1 (5 bases). V lost 1 base to trimming and J lost 11 bases, with 10 bases between them. The CDR3 length is 12 residues. From germline, CDR1 is SEHNR and CDR2 FQNEAQ (reference sequence). This chain's CDR3 is CASSLVRDEQYF. In DNA form, the CDR3 reads TGTGCCAGCAGCTTAGTCAGGGATGAGCAGTATTTT.

This clonotype was recorded at least ten times. The chain has TRBV7-9 and TRBJ2-2; D not resolved. Trimming removed 5 bases at V and 4 bases at J, with 2 bases between. The CDR3 is 11 amino acids. CDR1 is SEHNR and CDR2 is FQNEAQ in the germline V gene (reference sequence). CDR3 DNA sequence: TGTGCCAGCAGCGCCACCGGGGAGCTGTTTTTT. This translates into CASSATGELFF.

There are many counts of this clonotype. The chain recombines TRBV6-6 with TRBJ2-7, with D maybe TRBD1 (6 bases). The CDR3 contains 11 residues. Between the trimmed V and J ends, which lost 5 bases and 7 bases, there was a span of 9 bases. From germline, CDR1 is MNHNY and CDR2 SVGAGI (reference sequence). CDR3 loop: CASSADREQYF. The CDR3, as DNA: TGTGCCAGCAGTGCCGACAGGGAGCAGTACTTC.

The CDR3 loop reads CASRSPSELFF. In DNA form, the CDR3 reads TGTGCCAGCAGGTCCCCCTCGGAGCTGTTTTTT. V gene TRBV5-6 combines with J gene TRBJ2-2, with D uncertain. V lost 5 bases and J 10 bases, leaving 9 bases between the germline ends. CDR1 and CDR2 from the germline V gene are SGHDT and YYEEEE. The CDR3 totals 11 residues. Variable domain in full (rest from reference TRBV5-6 and TRBJ2-2): DAGVTQSPTHLIKTRGQQVTLRCSPKSGHDTVSWYQQALGQGPQFIFQYYEEEERQRGNFPDRFSGHQFPNYSSELNVNALLLGDSALYLCASRSPSELFFGEGSRLTVL.

This clonotype was counted ten times or more. The gene calls are TRBV12-3 or TRBV12-4 and TRBJ2-3, with TRBD2 as a possible D gene (6 bases). V gave up 7 bases and J gave up 9 bases, with 17 bases separating them. This CDR3 is built from 13 residues. This chain's CDR3 is CASTTYSGPTQYF. The CDR3 nucleotides are TGTGCCAGCACCACTTATAGCGGACCCACGCAGTATTTT.

This clonotype was picked up many times. The chain has TRBV2 and TRBJ1-5; TRBD1 aligns across 11 bases. V was pared by 8 bases and J by 2 bases, with 8 bases of the junction left unmatched. Germline loops: CDR1 SNHLY, CDR2 FYNNEI. The CDR3 contains 16 residues. DNA of the CDR3: TGTGCCAGCCGGGACAGGGGGGCCCTGGGCAATCAGCCCCAGCATTTT. This gives the protein CASRDRGALGNQPQHF.

At least ten counts were recorded for this clonotype. This chain links TRBV4-1 with TRBJ2-1; tentative D call: TRBD2 (6 bases). V lost 0 bases to trimming and J lost 6 bases, with 12 bases between them. The CDR3 runs to 15 residues. Per the germline V gene, CDR1 is MGHRA and CDR2 is YSYEKL. CDR3 nucleotide sequence: TGCGCCAGCAGCCAAGATGGGCTAGCGCGCAATGAGCAGTTCTTC. It encodes CASSQDGLARNEQFF.

The chain has TRBV7-6 and TRBJ2-7; 11 positions agree with TRBD2. V was pared by 4 bases and J by 0 bases, with 2 bases of the junction left unmatched. Germline V CDR1 and CDR2: SGHVS, FNYEAQ. This CDR3 is 15 amino acids long. CDR3: CASSSGTSGSYEQYF. CDR3 nucleotides: TGTGCCAGCAGCTCCGGGACTAGCGGCTCCTACGAGCAGTACTTC.

This clonotype was seen only a few times. The chain recombines TRBV19 with TRBJ1-3, with D possibly being TRBD1 (6 bases). V lost 9 bases and J lost 0, with 12 bases in between. Per the germline V gene, CDR1 is LNHDA and CDR2 is SQIVND (reference sequence). The CDR3 extends over 14 amino acids. CDR3 amino acids: CASRQVHSGNTIYF. The CDR3 DNA is TGTGCCAGCCGACAGGTCCACTCTGGAAACACCATATATTTT.

This sequence joins TRBV5-1 and TRBJ2-4; TRBD1 aligns across 7 bases. This CDR3 is 14 amino acids long. Losses at the gene ends were 4 bases for V and 7 bases for J; bases not matched to a gene: 8. Germline V lookup: CDR1 SGHRS, CDR2 YFSETQ. The CDR3 reads CASSLGGTANIQYF. The CDR3 region has the DNA TGCGCCAGCAGCCTGGGTGGGACAGCGAACATTCAGTACTTC. Using reference TRBV5-1 and TRBJ2-4 for the parts outside the CDR3, the full variable domain is KAGVTQTPRYLIKTRGQQVTLSCSPISGHRSVSWYQQTPGQGLQFLFEYFSETQRNKGNFPGRFSGRQFSNSRSEMNVSTLELGDSALYLCASSLGGTANIQYFGAGTRLSVL.

This clonotype was seen at least ten times. The chain uses TRBV18 and TRBJ1-5; TRBD1 aligns across 7 bases. The trim removed 4 bases at V and 3 bases at J, leaving 3 bases unmatched. Per the germline V gene, CDR1 is KGHSH and CDR2 is LQKENI. The CDR3 has 14 residues. CDR3 nucleotide sequence: TGTGCCAGCTCACTCGGACAGGCCAATCAGCCCCAGCATTTT. Amino acid sequence: CASSLGQANQPQHF.

In this sample, this clonotype turned up many times. V is TRBV6-5 and J is TRBJ2-5; TRBD2 is a possible D gene (7 bases). V gave up 7 bases and J gave up 2 bases, with 17 bases separating them. This CDR3 is 15 amino acids long. Per the germline V gene, CDR1 is MNHEY and CDR2 is SVGAGI. The CDR3 reads CASTPWGGLQETQYF. The CDR3 nucleotides are TGTGCCAGCACTCCGTGGGGGGGCTTGCAAGAGACCCAGTACTTC.